The entry that follows covers one T cell receptor beta chain sequence. Its antigen remains unidentified. Each CDR3 protein gets one entry after TCRdb re-called the 5' RACE reads with MiXCR. The data contain nearly 900,000 distinct CDR3 sequences, 12% of them singletons. The sample comes from a study of identical twins. Study findings and constraints: Memory repertoires lacked the insertion deficit that abundant cord blood beta clonotypes showed.

The CDR3 consists of 16 residues. V was trimmed by 1 base and J by 2 bases, leaving 17 bases between them. Looked up from germline, CDR1 is DFQATT and CDR2 is SNEGSKA (reference sequence). These same records also appear under a second study, on yellow fever vaccine responses in identical twins. From that study: It has been reported that, in twins, the vaccine T cell response seemed partly convergent and partly personalized.

The source is a woman aged 18-35 years in good health. The chain couples TRBV20-1 to TRBJ1-2; D may be TRBD1 (5 bases). The sequenced sample consisted of PBMCs. In DNA form, the CDR3 reads TGCAGTGCTAGAGCCCCTTCGGGGGAGATAAACTATGGCTACACCTTC. Translation: CSARAPSGEINYGYTF.